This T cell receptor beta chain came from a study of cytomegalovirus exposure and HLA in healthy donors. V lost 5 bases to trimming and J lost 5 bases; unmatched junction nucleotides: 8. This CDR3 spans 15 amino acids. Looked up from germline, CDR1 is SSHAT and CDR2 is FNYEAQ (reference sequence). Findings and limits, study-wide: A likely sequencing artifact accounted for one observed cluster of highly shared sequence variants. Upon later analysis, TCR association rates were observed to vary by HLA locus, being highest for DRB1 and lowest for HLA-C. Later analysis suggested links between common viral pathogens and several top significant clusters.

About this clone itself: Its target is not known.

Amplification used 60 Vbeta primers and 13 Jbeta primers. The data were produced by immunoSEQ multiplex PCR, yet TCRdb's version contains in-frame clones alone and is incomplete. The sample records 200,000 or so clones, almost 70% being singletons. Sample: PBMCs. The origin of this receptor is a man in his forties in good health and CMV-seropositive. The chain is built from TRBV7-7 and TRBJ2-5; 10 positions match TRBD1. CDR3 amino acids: CASSRGQGSWETQYF. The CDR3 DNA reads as TGTGCCAGCAGCCGGGGACAGGGGTCTTGGGAGACCCAGTACTTC. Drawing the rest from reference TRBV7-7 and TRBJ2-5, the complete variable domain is GAGVSQSPRYKVTKRGQDVTLRCDPISSHATLYWYQQALGQGPEFLTYFNYEAQPDKSGLPSDRFSAERPEGSISTLTIQRTEQRDSAMYRCASSRGQGSWETQYFGPGTRLLVL.